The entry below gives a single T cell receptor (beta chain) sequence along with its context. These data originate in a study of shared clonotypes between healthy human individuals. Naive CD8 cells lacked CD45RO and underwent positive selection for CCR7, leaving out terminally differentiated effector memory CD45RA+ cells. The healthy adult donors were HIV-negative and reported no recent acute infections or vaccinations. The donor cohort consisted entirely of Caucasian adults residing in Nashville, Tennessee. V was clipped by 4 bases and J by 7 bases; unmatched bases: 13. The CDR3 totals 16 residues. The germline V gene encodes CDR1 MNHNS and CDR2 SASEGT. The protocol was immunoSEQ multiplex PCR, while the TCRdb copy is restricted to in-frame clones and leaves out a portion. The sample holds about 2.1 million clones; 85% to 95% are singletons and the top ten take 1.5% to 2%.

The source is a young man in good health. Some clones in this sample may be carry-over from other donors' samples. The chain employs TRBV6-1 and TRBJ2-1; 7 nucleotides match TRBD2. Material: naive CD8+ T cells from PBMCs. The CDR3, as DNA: TGTGCCAGCAGTGTACTAGCGTCACAAACCGGAAATGAGCAGTTCTTC. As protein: CASSVLASQTGNEQFF.